This passage covers 22 T cell receptor beta chains from one sample sequenced in a study of T cell responses to AZD1222 COVID-19 vaccine. The data were produced by immunoSEQ multiplex PCR, yet TCRdb's version contains in-frame clones alone and is incomplete. Of more than 150,000 clones in the sample, around 88% were seen once. Sequenced here: peripheral blood, sampled on day 0 of AZD1222 vaccination. The receptors originated from an adult in good health.

This clone showed up just once. The chain joins TRBV28 to TRBJ2-1, with 9 bases that match TRBD1. CDR3 length: 14 residues. Germline CDR1 is MDHEN and CDR2 is SYDVKM. The ends lost 3 bases at V and 8 bases at J; junction bases unmatched: 5. DNA of the CDR3: TGTGCCAGCAGTTTTGAACAGGGGGCTCATGAGCAGTTCTTC. It translates to CASSFEQGAHEQFF.

The genes are TRBV24-1 and TRBJ2-5; D is possibly TRBD1 or TRBD2 (5 bases each). V lost 4 bases and J 1 base, leaving 12 bases between the germline ends. This CDR3 comprises 15 residues. Germline V CDR1 and CDR2: KGHDR, SFDVKD. In DNA, the CDR3 is TGTGCCACCAGTGACCCCGGGACGAGCCAAGAGACCCAGTACTTC. Its translation: CATSDPGTSQETQYF.

The chain joins TRBV11-2 to TRBJ1-2; 9 nucleotides agree with TRBD1. J lost 3 bases, V lost 2 bases, and 4 bases had no gene match. Germline-derived CDR1 and CDR2 are SGHAT and FQNNGV. The CDR3 runs to 15 residues. As DNA, the CDR3 is TGTGCCAGCAGCTTACCGAACAGGGGGCACTATGGCTACACCTTC. Residues: CASSLPNRGHYGYTF.

The rearrangement joins TRBV7-6 to TRBJ1-3, with D possibly TRBD1 on 5 matching bases. Germline V gene sequence: CDR1 SGHVS, CDR2 FNYEAQ. The CDR3 is 17 amino acids. Trimming stripped 7 bases from V and 0 bases from J, with 19 bases between. As DNA, the CDR3 is TGTGCCAGCACCATTGGAGTGGGGCCCAGCTCTGGAAACACCATATATTTT. This encodes CASTIGVGPSSGNTIYF.

The chain joins TRBV5-1 to TRBJ2-5; perhaps TRBD2 as D (6 bases). Trimming pared 4 bases from V and 1 base from J, leaving 11 bases between. CDR1 is SGHRS and CDR2 is YFSETQ in the germline V gene. The CDR3 has 14 residues. In nucleotides, the CDR3 is TGCGCCAGCAGCCCCGTCGGGGGCCAAGAGACCCAGTACTTC. Amino acids: CASSPVGGQETQYF.

The chain uses TRBV27 and TRBJ1-2; D unclear. CDR1 MNHEY and CDR2 SMNVEV come from the germline V gene (reference sequence). The CDR3 has 14 residues. The V and J ends lost 0 bases and 4 bases respectively, with 9 bases between them. In nucleotides, the CDR3 is TGTGCCAGCAGTTTATCGGCGGTATCCTATGGCTACACCTTC. Protein sequence: CASSLSAVSYGYTF.

The J gene is TRBJ1-3, the V gene TRBV7-8; no clear D gene. The CDR3 covers 14 residues. Trimming stripped 8 bases from V and 0 bases from J, with 11 bases between. The germline CDR1 and CDR2 sequences are SGHVS and FQNEAQ. CDR3 coding DNA: TGTGCCAGCCTGGACTGGTTCTCTGGAAACACCATATATTTT. Translating gives CASLDWFSGNTIYF.

This sequence joins TRBV9 and TRBJ1-2, with 7 nucleotides matching TRBD1. J lost 3 bases, V lost 4 bases, and 9 bases had no gene match. Germline V lookup: CDR1 SGDLS, CDR2 YYNGEE. CDR3 length: 15 residues. DNA of the CDR3: TGTGCCAGCAGCCCCGGTGGACAGGCGTACTATGGCTACACCTTC. It encodes CASSPGGQAYYGYTF.

The chain joins TRBV6-6 to TRBJ1-1; TRBD1 is a possible D gene (5 bases). Germline V gene lookup returns CDR1 MNHNY and CDR2 SVGAGI (reference sequence). The length of the CDR3 is 14 residues. The V and J ends lost 2 bases and 1 base respectively, with 8 bases between them. The CDR3 is CASSYGDRNTEAFF. The DNA for the CDR3 is TGTGCCAGCAGTTACGGTGACAGGAACACTGAAGCTTTCTTT.

Turning to this clone: The sample holds other DNA sequences that translate to the same CDR3. The chain has TRBV11-2 and TRBJ2-7; D tentatively reads TRBD1 or TRBD2 (7 bases each). The CDR3 totals 15 residues. The germline V gene has CDR1 SGHAT and CDR2 FQNNGV. V was trimmed by 1 base and J by 1 base, leaving 11 bases between them. In DNA, the CDR3 is TGTGCCAGCAGCTTAGGACAGGGAGGGTCCTACGAGCAGTACTTC. Its protein product is CASSLGQGGSYEQYF.

The CDR3 DNA reads TGTGCCAGCAGTGAAGTCCCGCCTTTACCTAATTCACCCCTCCACTTT. As protein: CASSEVPPLPNSPLHF. The chain uses TRBV6-1 and TRBJ1-6; no clear D. This CDR3 is built from 16 residues. V gave up 1 base and J gave up 6 bases, with 13 bases separating them. Germline V lookup: CDR1 MNHNS, CDR2 SASEGT.

The chain is built from TRBV7-8 and TRBJ2-5; 8 bases agree with TRBD2. CDR3 length: 14 amino acids. V shed 4 bases, J shed 5 bases, and the junction held 6 bases outside the gene matches. CDR1 and CDR2 from the germline V gene are SGHVS and FQNEAQ. CDR3 loop: CASSWREDGETQYF. CDR3 DNA: TGTGCCAGCAGCTGGCGGGAGGACGGGGAGACCCAGTACTTC.

The chain recombines TRBV29-1 with TRBJ2-3; 7 bases are shared with TRBD2. Germline CDR1 and CDR2: SQVTM and ANQGSEA. There are 12 residues in the CDR3. V shed 4 bases, J shed 8 bases, and the junction held 6 bases outside the gene matches. This chain's CDR3 is CSVAAGDRTQYF. For the CDR3, the DNA is TGCAGCGTTGCTGCGGGGGACCGTACGCAGTATTTT.

CDR3 amino acids: CASSESWDAYNYGYTF. The CDR3, as DNA: TGTGCCAGCAGTGAATCGTGGGACGCCTATAACTATGGCTACACCTTC. The chain uses TRBV6-1 and TRBJ1-2, with a weak D call TRBD1 (5 bases). V was trimmed by 2 bases and J by 1 base, leaving 14 bases between them. The CDR3 extends over 16 amino acids. Germline loops: CDR1 MNHNS, CDR2 SASEGT.

This clone appeared a single time. The chain joins TRBV29-1 to TRBJ1-1, with TRBD1 as a possible D gene (5 bases). Germline assignment: CDR1 SQVTM and CDR2 ANQGSEA. V gave up 5 bases and J gave up 0 bases, with 10 bases separating them. The CDR3 extends over 13 amino acids. The DNA of the CDR3 is TGCAGCGTTAGGGGACGGATGAACACTGAAGCTTTCTTT. Protein: CSVRGRMNTEAFF.

The chain has TRBV27 and TRBJ1-2, with a tentative D call TRBD1 (5 bases). The V end lost 2 bases, the J end lost 14 bases, and 18 bases lay between the germline ends. Germline V gene lookup returns CDR1 MNHEY and CDR2 SMNVEV (reference sequence). CDR3 length: 13 residues. CDR3 nucleotides: TGTGCCAGCAGTTTAGGGGCCCGGGCAGGGAGAACCTTC. Translating it yields CASSLGARAGRTF.

The rearrangement joins TRBV7-9 to TRBJ1-4; D not certain. This CDR3 spans 14 amino acids. Per germline, CDR1 SEHNR and CDR2 FQNEAQ (reference sequence). Trimming cost V 8 bases and J 6 bases, with 16 bases left between them. The CDR3 DNA reads TGTGCCAGCGGGAGGACCGGAGGAGATGAAAAACTGTTTTTT. Translating it yields CASGRTGGDEKLFF.

The chain couples TRBV30 to TRBJ2-5; D is possibly TRBD1 (5 bases). V lost 0 bases, J lost 2 bases, and 13 bases lay in between. The V gene's germline CDR1 is GTSNPN and CDR2 SVGIG (reference sequence). The CDR3 loop spans 15 amino acids. CDR3 DNA sequence: TGTGCCTGGAGTGTAGGTGACAGACCTCAAGAGACCCAGTACTTC. Its protein is CAWSVGDRPQETQYF.

The rearrangement links TRBV27 to TRBJ2-3; 14 bases align to TRBD2. V lost 6 bases and J lost 8; bases outside the gene matches: 7. The CDR3 is 15 residues long. Germline V gene lookup returns CDR1 MNHEY and CDR2 SMNVEV (reference sequence). The CDR3 DNA is TGTGCCAGCAGCCTAATGACTAGCGGGGGGGGTACGCAGTATTTT. Amino acid sequence: CASSLMTSGGGTQYF.

This sequence joins TRBV15 and TRBJ1-4, with no clear D. The CDR3 totals 14 residues. Germline loops: CDR1 LNHNV, CDR2 YYDKDF (reference sequence). With 5 bases removed from V and 8 bases from J, the gap between germline ends came to 15 bases. CDR3 loop: CATSSGSLGEKLFF. In DNA, the CDR3 is TGTGCCACCAGCTCTGGAAGTCTTGGGGAAAAACTGTTTTTT.

The V call is TRBV9, the J call TRBJ2-2; D gene uncertain. The V gene's germline CDR1 is SGDLS and CDR2 YYNGEE. CDR3 length equals 13 residues. V shed 0 bases and J shed 6 bases, with 6 bases lying between them. CDR3 bases: TGTGCCAGCAGCGTAGCCGGGTCCGGGGAGCTGTTTTTT. It yields the protein CASSVAGSGELFF.

The J gene is TRBJ2-3, the V gene TRBV12-5; TRBD1 is a possible D gene (5 bases). Germline CDR1 is LGHNT and CDR2 is FRNRAP. Trimming cost V 2 bases and J 6 bases, with 9 bases left between them. The CDR3 is 13 amino acids. CDR3 in DNA: TGTGCTAGTGGTTTGACCCAGGGTGATACGCAGTATTTT. It translates to CASGLTQGDTQYF. The full variable domain, in which reference TRBV12-5 and TRBJ2-3 provide the parts outside the CDR3, is DARVTQTPRHKVTEMGQEVTMRCQPILGHNTVFWYRQTMMQGLELLAYFRNRAPLDDSGMPKDRFSAEMPDATLATLKIQPSEPRDSAVYFCASGLTQGDTQYFGPGTRLTVL.